Detailed here is one T cell receptor (beta chain). Antigen unknown. This record belongs to a study of shared clonotypes between healthy human individuals. General observations from the study: A reduction in generation probabilities was seen for non-shared clonotypes relative to those shared by all four donors.

The assay was immunoSEQ multiplex PCR, and TCRdb's table has in-frame clones only and misses some. Here the sample spans over 1.5 million clones, approximately 98% being singletons. All donors were healthy HIV-negative adults lacking recent acute infections or vaccinations. The CDR3 totals 14 residues. CDR1 MDHEN and CDR2 SYDVKM come from the germline V gene. Trimming pared 1 base from V and 2 bases from J, leaving 8 bases between. The clonotype originates from a man aged 30 to 45 in good health. The sequencing sample was made of naive CD4+ T cells sorted from blood. The subset here: CD45RA+ positively selected. The chain has TRBV28 and TRBJ2-5; a possible D gene is TRBD1 (5 bases). CDR3 nucleotide sequence: TGTGCCAGCAGTTTATATGACAGTCAAGAGACCCAGTACTTC. Encoded protein: CASSLYDSQETQYF.